Each of the 29 T cell receptor beta chains below was sequenced from the same sample in a study of blood T cell repertoires in COVID-19. Clones were read by immunoSEQ multiplex PCR, and TCRdb kept only the in-frame ones, dropping some. The sample lists under 400,000 clones; roughly 89% were seen once. Sequenced: peripheral blood. These receptors came from a man between 18 and 35 years old with active or convalescent COVID-19.

This chain uses TRBV7-8 with TRBJ1-3, with TRBD1 matching over 8 bases. Germline CDR1 is SGHVS and CDR2 is FQNEAQ. This CDR3 region has 15 residues. V shed 5 bases, J shed 1 base, and the junction held 4 bases outside the gene matches. The CDR3 loop reads CASSLWTGSGNTIYF. In DNA, the CDR3 is TGTGCCAGCAGCCTCTGGACAGGGTCTGGAAACACCATATATTTT.

This clone showed up just once. This chain links TRBV28 with TRBJ2-7; 8 bases map to TRBD2. Germline trimming cut 4 bases from V and 0 bases from J; bases unmatched to any gene: 5. The CDR3 contains 15 residues. Looked up from germline, CDR1 is MDHEN and CDR2 is SYDVKM. The chain's CDR3 is CASSYRGGSSYEQYF. The CDR3 bases are TGTGCCAGCAGTTACCGGGGGGGTAGCTCCTACGAGCAGTACTTC.

The V gene is TRBV14, the J gene TRBJ2-7; 7 nucleotides align to TRBD1. V shed 5 bases, J shed 6 bases, and the junction held 1 base outside the gene matches. CDR1 and CDR2 from the germline V gene are SGHDN and FVKESK. This CDR3 contains 11 residues. The CDR3 here is CASSYRGEQYF. The CDR3 coding sequence is TGTGCCAGCAGCTACAGGGGCGAGCAGTACTTC.

This chain links TRBV7-9 with TRBJ2-5; weak D call: TRBD1 (7 bases). This CDR3 is built from 16 residues. The V end lost 5 bases, the J end lost 2 bases, and 18 bases lay between the germline ends. Germline V gene sequence: CDR1 SEHNR, CDR2 FQNEAQ (reference sequence). The DNA for the CDR3 is TGTGCCAGCAGCGACAGGACAGGAGGGTGGCAAGAGACCCAGTACTTC. It specifies CASSDRTGGWQETQYF. The whole variable domain, remainder taken from reference TRBV7-9 and TRBJ2-5, is DTGVSQNPRHKITKRGQNVTFRCDPISEHNRLYWYRQTLGQGPEFLTYFQNEAQLEKSRLLSDRFSAERPKGSFSTLEIQRTEQGDSAMYLCASSDRTGGWQETQYFGPGTRLLVL.

The chain joins TRBV11-2 to TRBJ2-2; unclear D gene. The CDR3 runs 11 residues. V lost 5 bases and J lost 8, with 6 bases in between. In germline, CDR1 is SGHAT, CDR2 FQNNGV. The chain's CDR3 is CASSTEGELFF. The CDR3 DNA follows: TGTGCCAGCAGCACTGAAGGGGAGCTGTTTTTT.

This chain joins TRBV5-1 and TRBJ2-4, with D possibly matching TRBD2 (7 bases). The germline V and J ends were trimmed by 0 bases and 0 bases, with 16 bases remaining between them. Per germline, CDR1 SGHRS and CDR2 YFSETQ. The CDR3 has 18 amino acids. The CDR3 bases are TGCGCCAGCAGCTTGGGGCACGGGGGGCAAGGAGCCAAAAACATTCAGTACTTC. Its translation: CASSLGHGGQGAKNIQYF.

This clone appeared a single time. The chain links TRBV28 to TRBJ1-6, with D possibly matching TRBD1 (6 bases). Trimming took off 3 bases at V and 6 bases at J, with 9 bases between the two ends. The CDR3 contains 14 residues. Per germline, CDR1 MDHEN and CDR2 SYDVKM. For the CDR3, the DNA is TGTGCCAGCAGTTTCCACAGGGTTAATTCACCCCTCCACTTT. It specifies CASSFHRVNSPLHF.

V and J are TRBV19 and TRBJ1-1, with TRBD1 matching over 8 bases. The trim removed 6 bases at V and 1 base at J, leaving 7 bases unmatched. Germline-derived CDR1 and CDR2 are LNHDA and SQIVND (reference sequence). CDR3 length equals 15 residues. The chain's CDR3 is CASSDTGTGNTEAFF. CDR3 DNA: TGTGCCAGTAGCGACACCGGGACAGGGAACACTGAAGCTTTCTTT.

The chain employs TRBV6-5 and TRBJ2-1, with unresolved D. The V gene's germline CDR1 is MNHEY and CDR2 SVGAGI. With 4 bases removed from V and 0 bases from J, the gap between germline ends came to 4 bases. The CDR3 has 13 amino acids. DNA of the CDR3: TGTGCCAGCAGTTCTGTCTCCTACAATGAGCAGTTCTTC. Its translation is CASSSVSYNEQFF.

V usage is TRBV19 and J usage is TRBJ2-7; D gene unclear. V was pared by 3 bases and J by 0 bases, with 6 bases between. Germline CDR1 is LNHDA and CDR2 is SQIVND (reference sequence). CDR3 size: 13 residues. The CDR3 nucleotides are TGTGCCAGTAGTATGGTCAGCTCCTACGAGCAGTACTTC. Encoded protein: CASSMVSSYEQYF.

The chain couples TRBV11-2 to TRBJ2-7; tentative D call: TRBD1 (5 bases). Per germline, CDR1 SGHAT and CDR2 FQNNGV. Trimming took 0 bases from V and 0 from J, leaving 9 bases between them. The CDR3 is made up of 15 amino acids. The CDR3 region is CASSLEGVSSYEQYF. CDR3 nucleotide sequence: TGTGCCAGCAGCTTAGAAGGGGTGAGCTCCTACGAGCAGTACTTC.

Points on this clone: The same CDR3 arises from other DNA sequences in this sample as well. The rearrangement links TRBV6-5 to TRBJ2-2; 8 nucleotides agree with TRBD2. The CDR3 length is 14 residues. Germline assignment: CDR1 MNHEY and CDR2 SVGAGI. After removal of 5 bases from V and 4 bases from J, the junction contained 3 bases not matched to a gene. For the CDR3, the DNA is TGTGCCAGCAGTAGCGGGAGAGGCACCGGGGAGCTGTTTTTT. It translates to CASSSGRGTGELFF.

The rearrangement uses TRBV19 and TRBJ1-5; D unresolved. The CDR3 runs to 15 residues. V shed 3 bases and J shed 4 bases, with 13 bases lying between them. From germline, CDR1 is LNHDA and CDR2 SQIVND (reference sequence). The CDR3 sequence: CASSIWAEQNQPQHF. CDR3 DNA sequence: TGTGCCAGTAGTATTTGGGCTGAACAAAATCAGCCCCAGCATTTT. Filled out from reference TRBV19 and TRBJ1-5, the complete variable domain reads DGGITQSPKYLFRKEGQNVTLSCEQNLNHDAMYWYRQDPGQGLRLIYYSQIVNDFQKGDIAEGYSVSREKKESFPLTVTSAQKNPTAFYLCASSIWAEQNQPQHFGDGTRLSIL.

This chain links TRBV15 with TRBJ1-2; D not resolved. The CDR3 sequence is 13 residues long. V lost 0 bases and J lost 3, with 5 bases in between. Germline assignment: CDR1 LNHNV and CDR2 YYDKDF (reference sequence). The CDR3 here is CATSREGDYGYTF. The CDR3 nucleotides read TGTGCCACCAGCAGAGAGGGAGACTATGGCTACACCTTC.

The J gene is TRBJ2-7, the V gene TRBV5-4, with D perhaps matching TRBD2 (6 bases). Between the trimmed V and J ends, which lost 0 bases and 2 bases, there was a span of 9 bases. Per the germline V gene, CDR1 is SGHNT and CDR2 is YYREEE (reference sequence). The CDR3 has 14 amino acids. The CDR3 spells CASSLAEGPYEQYF. CDR3 nucleotides: TGTGCCAGCAGCTTGGCGGAGGGGCCCTACGAGCAGTACTTC.

CDR3 DNA sequence: TGCGCCAGCAGCCCCGACAGCTATCAGCCCCAGCATTTT. Translating gives CASSPDSYQPQHF. The chain combines TRBV5-1 with TRBJ1-5, with TRBD1 as a possible D gene (5 bases). The CDR3 length is 13 residues. Germline CDR1 reads SGHRS; CDR2 reads YFSETQ. V lost 4 bases, J lost 5 bases, and 10 bases lay in between.

The genes are TRBV7-2 and TRBJ1-6; D may be TRBD1 (5 bases). Germline assignment: CDR1 SGHTA and CDR2 FQGNSA. V lost 4 bases and J lost 4, with 11 bases in between. The CDR3 extends over 15 amino acids. CDR3 loop: CASSSRQPYNSPLHF. CDR3 nucleotide sequence: TGTGCCAGCAGCTCCAGACAGCCTTATAATTCACCCCTCCACTTT.

The chain has TRBV2 and TRBJ1-6; D unclear. The CDR3 runs to 13 residues. V was pared by 10 bases and J by 6 bases, with 13 bases between. Germline lookup yields CDR1 SNHLY and CDR2 FYNNEI. The CDR3 loop is CATREGPNSPLHF. CDR3 sequence (DNA): TGTGCCACCCGAGAGGGCCCTAATTCACCCCTCCACTTT.

The rearrangement joins TRBV19 to TRBJ2-2; 10 nucleotides agree with TRBD2. Germline trimming cut 3 bases from V and 4 bases from J; bases unmatched to any gene: 2. Germline V gives CDR1 LNHDA, CDR2 SQIVND (reference sequence). There are 15 residues in the CDR3. CDR3 sequence reads: CASSITSGATGELFF. CDR3 nucleotides: TGTGCCAGTAGTATTACTAGCGGGGCCACCGGGGAGCTGTTTTTT.

V usage is TRBV18 and J usage is TRBJ2-1, with D perhaps TRBD2 (5 bases). This CDR3 has 14 residues. Trimming left V 4 bases short and J 5 bases short, with 12 bases between. Germline lookup yields CDR1 KGHSH and CDR2 LQKENI. DNA of the CDR3: TGTGCCAGCTCACGACGGGAACTAAACAATGAGCAGTTCTTC. The encoded protein is CASSRRELNNEQFF. The entire variable domain, with the rest obtained from reference TRBV18 and TRBJ2-1, is as follows: NAGVMQNPRHLVRRRGQEARLRCSPMKGHSHVYWYRQLPEEGLKFMVYLQKENIIDESGMPKERFSAEFPKEGPSILRIQQVVRGDSAAYFCASSRRELNNEQFFGPGTRLTVL.

This rearrangement joins TRBV7-9 to TRBJ1-2; D unresolved. Trimming took 0 bases from V and 3 from J, leaving 11 bases between them. Germline V lookup: CDR1 SEHNR, CDR2 FQNEAQ (reference sequence). The CDR3 loop spans 15 amino acids. The CDR3 reads CASSLALRDDYGYTF. DNA of the CDR3: TGTGCCAGCAGCTTAGCCCTCCGGGATGACTATGGCTACACCTTC.

This clone was picked up one time. The CDR3 loop is CATSDPGTGKANEQFF. The CDR3 region has the DNA TGTGCCACCAGTGACCCCGGGACAGGGAAGGCCAATGAGCAGTTCTTC. The V gene is TRBV24-1, the J gene TRBJ2-1; TRBD1 matches at 9 bases. CDR1 KGHDR and CDR2 SFDVKD come from the germline V gene. Trimming at V came to 4 bases and at J to 6 bases, leaving 9 bases not matched to a gene. CDR3 length: 16 amino acids.

The rearrangement joins TRBV6-5 to TRBJ2-1; TRBD1 aligns across 11 bases. The CDR3 is made up of 15 amino acids. The germline gives CDR1 MNHEY, CDR2 SVGAGI. Trimming removed 5 bases from V and 4 bases from J; junction bases left unmatched: 4. The CDR3, as DNA: TGTGCCAGCAGTAGGGGACAGGGGGTTTACAATGAGCAGTTCTTC. The encoded protein is CASSRGQGVYNEQFF.

The chain uses TRBV5-6 and TRBJ1-6, with unresolved D. The V and J ends lost 3 bases and 4 bases respectively, with 8 bases between them. Germline V gene data show CDR1 as SGHDT and CDR2 as YYEEEE. The CDR3 is 14 amino acids. This chain's CDR3 is CASSYRGYNSPLHF. CDR3 nucleotide sequence: TGTGCCAGCAGCTACCGGGGTTATAATTCACCCCTCCACTTT.

This clone came up a few times. The gene calls are TRBV29-1 and TRBJ1-4; D is unclear. Germline CDR1 SQVTM, CDR2 ANQGSEA. This CDR3 has 14 amino acids. V shed 4 bases and J shed 7 bases, with 16 bases lying between them. Written as DNA, the CDR3 is TGCAGCGTTGGGGTCGGGGATCGGGGTGAAAAACTGTTTTTT. Its translation is CSVGVGDRGEKLFF. The whole variable domain, filled in from reference TRBV29-1 and TRBJ1-4, reads SAVISQKPSRDICQRGTSLTIQCQVDSQVTMMFWYRQQPGQSLTLIATANQGSEATYESGFVIDKFPISRPNLTFSTLTVSNMSPEDSSIYLCSVGVGDRGEKLFFGSGTQLSVL.

The V call is TRBV19, the J call TRBJ2-7; D possibly corresponds to TRBD2 (6 bases). Germline V gene lookup returns CDR1 LNHDA and CDR2 SQIVND (reference sequence). V was trimmed by 5 bases and J by 1 base, leaving 12 bases between them. CDR3 length: 14 amino acids. CDR3 DNA sequence: TGTGCCAGTAGTTGGAGGGATGGATCCTACGAGCAGTACTTC. It codes for CASSWRDGSYEQYF. The variable domain in full, completed from reference TRBV19 and TRBJ2-7, reads DGGITQSPKYLFRKEGQNVTLSCEQNLNHDAMYWYRQDPGQGLRLIYYSQIVNDFQKGDIAEGYSVSREKKESFPLTVTSAQKNPTAFYLCASSWRDGSYEQYFGPGTRLTVT.

V usage is TRBV2 and J usage is TRBJ1-5; 9 nucleotides agree with TRBD1. Germline V CDR1 and CDR2: SNHLY, FYNNEI. This CDR3 spans 15 amino acids. V lost 3 bases, J lost 7 bases, and 7 bases stayed unmatched. CDR3 DNA sequence: TGTGCCAGCAGTGAGTTTTGGGACAGGGACCAGCCCCAGCATTTT. Amino acids: CASSEFWDRDQPQHF.

The gene calls are TRBV24-1 and TRBJ2-3, with no clear D. V lost 1 base, J lost 1 base, and 5 bases lay in between. The CDR3 covers 14 residues. Germline CDR1 and CDR2: KGHDR and SFDVKD. The CDR3 DNA sequence: TGTGCCACCAGTGATTTTCGGGGCACAGATACGCAGTATTTT. This encodes CATSDFRGTDTQYF.

This clone has only a few counts. The J gene is TRBJ2-5, the V gene TRBV19; D is possibly TRBD2 (5 bases). From germline, CDR1 is LNHDA and CDR2 SQIVND (reference sequence). This CDR3 comprises 15 residues. Trimming removed 1 base at V and 5 bases at J, with 14 bases between. CDR3 in amino acids: CASSIGGSGFETQYF. CDR3 DNA: TGTGCCAGTAGTATAGGAGGGTCGGGGTTTGAGACCCAGTACTTC. The full variable domain, its missing parts supplied by reference TRBV19 and TRBJ2-5, is DGGITQSPKYLFRKEGQNVTLSCEQNLNHDAMYWYRQDPGQGLRLIYYSQIVNDFQKGDIAEGYSVSREKKESFPLTVTSAQKNPTAFYLCASSIGGSGFETQYFGPGTRLLVL.